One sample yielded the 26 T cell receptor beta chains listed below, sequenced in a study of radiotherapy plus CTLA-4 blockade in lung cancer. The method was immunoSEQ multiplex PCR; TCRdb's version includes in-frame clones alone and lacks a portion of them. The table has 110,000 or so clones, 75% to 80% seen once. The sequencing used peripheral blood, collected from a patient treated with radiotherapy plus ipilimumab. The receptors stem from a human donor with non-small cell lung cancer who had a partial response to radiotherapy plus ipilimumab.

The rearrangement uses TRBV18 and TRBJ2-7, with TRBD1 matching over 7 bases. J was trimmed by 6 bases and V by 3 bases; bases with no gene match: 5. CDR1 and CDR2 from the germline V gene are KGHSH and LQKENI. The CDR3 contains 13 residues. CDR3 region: CASSPGQKGEQYV. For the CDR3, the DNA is TGTGCCAGCTCACCGGGACAGAAAGGCGAGCAGTACGTC.

CDR3 sequence (DNA): TGTGCCAGCAGCCTCAGGGGTACCTATGGCTACACCTTC. This sequence encodes CASSLRGTYGYTF. The chain has TRBV6-1 and TRBJ1-2, with a tentative D call TRBD1 (6 bases). The length of the CDR3 is 13 residues. Germline V gene lookup returns CDR1 MNHNS and CDR2 SASEGT. Trimming took 6 bases from V and 4 from J, leaving 12 bases between them.

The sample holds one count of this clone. CDR3 DNA sequence: TGTGCCAGCAGCCTCGACAGCCGGTCCTACGAGCAGTACGTC. Its protein product is CASSLDSRSYEQYV. This chain connects TRBV6-5 to TRBJ2-7; D is possibly TRBD1 (5 bases). V lost 6 bases and J 1 base, leaving 13 bases between the germline ends. CDR3 length: 14 residues. The germline V gene has CDR1 MNHEY and CDR2 SVGAGI.

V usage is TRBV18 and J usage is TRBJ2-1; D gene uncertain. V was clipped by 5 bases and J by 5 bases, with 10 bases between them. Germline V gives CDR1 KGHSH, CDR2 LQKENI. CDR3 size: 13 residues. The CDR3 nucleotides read TGTGCCAGCTCATCCGAACAGCACAATGAGCAGTTCTTC. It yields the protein CASSSEQHNEQFF.

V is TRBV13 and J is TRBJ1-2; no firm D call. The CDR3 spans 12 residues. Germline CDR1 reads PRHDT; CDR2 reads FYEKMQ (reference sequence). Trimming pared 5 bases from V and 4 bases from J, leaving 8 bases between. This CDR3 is CASSLGPYGYTF. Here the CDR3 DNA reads TGTGCCAGCAGCCTGGGCCCCTATGGCTACACCTTC.

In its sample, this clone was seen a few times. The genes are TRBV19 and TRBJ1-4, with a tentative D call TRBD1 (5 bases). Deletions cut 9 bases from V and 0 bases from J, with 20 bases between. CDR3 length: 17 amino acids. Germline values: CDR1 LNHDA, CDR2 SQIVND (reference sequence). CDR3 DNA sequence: TGTGCCAGCCACTCTAACAGGCGGCCGGCAACTAATGAAAAACTGTTTTTT. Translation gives CASHSNRRPATNEKLFF.

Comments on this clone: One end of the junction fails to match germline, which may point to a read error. In DNA form, the CDR3 reads TGTGCCAGCAGCACGACTAGCAAAGATACGCAGTATTTT. Translated, it gives CASSTTSKDTQYF. The chain is built from TRBV7-2 and TRBJ2-3, with 7 bases identical to TRBD2. CDR1 is SGHTA, CDR2 FQGNSA, per germline. The CDR3 is 13 amino acids.

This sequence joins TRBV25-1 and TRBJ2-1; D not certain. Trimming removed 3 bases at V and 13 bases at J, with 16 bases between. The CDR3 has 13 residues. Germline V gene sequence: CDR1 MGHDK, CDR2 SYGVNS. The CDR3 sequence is CASSDTLSGVQFF. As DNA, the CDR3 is TGTGCCAGCAGTGACACCCTTTCCGGAGTCCAGTTCTTC.

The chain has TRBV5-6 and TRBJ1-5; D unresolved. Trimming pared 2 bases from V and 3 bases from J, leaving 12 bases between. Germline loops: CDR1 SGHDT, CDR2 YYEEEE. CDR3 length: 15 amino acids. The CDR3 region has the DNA TGTGCCAGCAGCTTAACGGGGTTCGACAATCAGCCCCAGCATTTT. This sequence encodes CASSLTGFDNQPQHF.

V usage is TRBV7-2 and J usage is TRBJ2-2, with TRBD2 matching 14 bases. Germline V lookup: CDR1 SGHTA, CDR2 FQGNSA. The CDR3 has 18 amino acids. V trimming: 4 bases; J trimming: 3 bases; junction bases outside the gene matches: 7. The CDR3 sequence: CASSSGLAGGGYTGELFF. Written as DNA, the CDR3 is TGTGCCAGCAGCTCAGGACTAGCGGGAGGCGGGTACACCGGGGAGCTGTTTTTT.

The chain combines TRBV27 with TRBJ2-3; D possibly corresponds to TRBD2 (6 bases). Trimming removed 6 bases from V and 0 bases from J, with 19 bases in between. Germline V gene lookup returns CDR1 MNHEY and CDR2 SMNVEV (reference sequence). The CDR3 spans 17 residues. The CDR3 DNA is TGTGCCAGCAGGGAATTCCTTACTAGCAGTAGCACAGATACGCAGTATTTT. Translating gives CASREFLTSSSTDTQYF.

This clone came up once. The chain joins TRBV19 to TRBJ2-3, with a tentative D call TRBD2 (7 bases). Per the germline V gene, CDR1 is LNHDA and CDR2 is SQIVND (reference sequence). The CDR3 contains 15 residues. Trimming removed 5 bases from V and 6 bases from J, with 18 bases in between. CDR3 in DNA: TGTGCCAGTAGTGCCTGGCGGGGGCCCTTGGATACGCAGTATTTT. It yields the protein CASSAWRGPLDTQYF.

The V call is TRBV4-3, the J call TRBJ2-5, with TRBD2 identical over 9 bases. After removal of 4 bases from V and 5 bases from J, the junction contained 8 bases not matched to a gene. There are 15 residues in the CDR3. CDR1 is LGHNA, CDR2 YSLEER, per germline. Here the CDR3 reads CASSPGGSGSETQYF. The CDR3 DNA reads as TGCGCCAGCAGCCCGGGAGGTAGCGGGAGTGAGACCCAGTACTTC.

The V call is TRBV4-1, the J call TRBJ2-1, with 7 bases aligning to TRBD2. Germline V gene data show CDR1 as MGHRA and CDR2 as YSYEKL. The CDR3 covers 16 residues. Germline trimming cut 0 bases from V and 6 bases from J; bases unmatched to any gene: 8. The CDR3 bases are TGCGCCAGCAGCCAAGATCGTCTAGCGGAGCTCAATGAGCAGTTCTTC. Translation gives CASSQDRLAELNEQFF.

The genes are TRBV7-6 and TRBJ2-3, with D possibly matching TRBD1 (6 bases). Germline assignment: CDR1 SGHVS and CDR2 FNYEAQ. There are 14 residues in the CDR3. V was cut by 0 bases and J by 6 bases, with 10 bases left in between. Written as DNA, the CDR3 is TGTGCCAGCAGCTTAGCACCGCAGGGGGATACGCAGTATTTT. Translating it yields CASSLAPQGDTQYF.

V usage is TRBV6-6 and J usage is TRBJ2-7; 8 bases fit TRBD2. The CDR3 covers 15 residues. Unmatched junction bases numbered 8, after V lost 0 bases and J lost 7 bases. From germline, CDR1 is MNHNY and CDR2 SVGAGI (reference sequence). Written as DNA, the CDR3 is TGTGCCAGCAGTTACTCTCCGGGACTAGATATAGAGCAGTACGTC. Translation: CASSYSPGLDIEQYV.

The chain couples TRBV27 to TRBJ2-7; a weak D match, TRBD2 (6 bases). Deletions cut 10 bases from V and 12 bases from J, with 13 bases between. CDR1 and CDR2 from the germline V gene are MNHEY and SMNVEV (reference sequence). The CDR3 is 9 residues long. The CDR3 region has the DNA TGTGCCAACGGGGGATGTGGGTACGTC. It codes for CANGGCGYV.

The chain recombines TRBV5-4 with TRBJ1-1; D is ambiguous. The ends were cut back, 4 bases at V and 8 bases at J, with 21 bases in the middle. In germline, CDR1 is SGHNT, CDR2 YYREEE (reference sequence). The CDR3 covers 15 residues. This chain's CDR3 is CASSPPLAAVEEAFF. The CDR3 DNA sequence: TGTGCCAGCAGCCCACCTCTCGCGGCGGTGGAGGAAGCTTTCTTT.

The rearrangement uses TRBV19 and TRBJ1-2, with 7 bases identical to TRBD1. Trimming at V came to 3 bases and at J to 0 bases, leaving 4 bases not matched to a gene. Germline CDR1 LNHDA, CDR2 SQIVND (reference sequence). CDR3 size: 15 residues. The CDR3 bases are TGTGCCAGTAGTATTGAGGGACAGCCTAACTATGGCTACACCTTC. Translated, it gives CASSIEGQPNYGYTF.

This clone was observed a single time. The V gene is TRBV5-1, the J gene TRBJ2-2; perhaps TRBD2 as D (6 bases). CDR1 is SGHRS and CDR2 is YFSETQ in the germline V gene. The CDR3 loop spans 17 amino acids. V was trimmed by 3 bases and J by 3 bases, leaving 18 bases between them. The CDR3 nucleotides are TGCGCCAGCAGCTCCGGCGGGGCGCTAGCCTACACCGGGGAGCTGTTTTTT. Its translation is CASSSGGALAYTGELFF.

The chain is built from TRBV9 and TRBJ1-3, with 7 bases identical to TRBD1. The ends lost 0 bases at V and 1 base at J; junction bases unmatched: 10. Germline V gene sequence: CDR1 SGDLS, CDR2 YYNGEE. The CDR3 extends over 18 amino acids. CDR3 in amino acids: CASSVGPSGQISGNTIYF. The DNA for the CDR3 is TGTGCCAGCAGCGTAGGTCCCTCGGGACAGATATCTGGAAACACCATATATTTT.

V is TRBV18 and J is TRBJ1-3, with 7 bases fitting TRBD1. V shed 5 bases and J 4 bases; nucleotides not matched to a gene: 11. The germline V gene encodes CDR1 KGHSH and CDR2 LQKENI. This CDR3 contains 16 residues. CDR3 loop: CASSTTYDRVGNTIYF. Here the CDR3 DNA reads TGTGCCAGCTCAACCACTTACGACAGGGTGGGAAACACCATATATTTT.

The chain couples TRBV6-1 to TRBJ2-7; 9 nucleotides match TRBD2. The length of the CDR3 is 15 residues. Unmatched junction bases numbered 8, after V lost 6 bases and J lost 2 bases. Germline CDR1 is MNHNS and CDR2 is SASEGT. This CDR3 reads CASRVGLAGTYEQYF. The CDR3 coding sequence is TGTGCCAGCAGGGTTGGGCTAGCGGGAACCTACGAGCAGTACTTC.

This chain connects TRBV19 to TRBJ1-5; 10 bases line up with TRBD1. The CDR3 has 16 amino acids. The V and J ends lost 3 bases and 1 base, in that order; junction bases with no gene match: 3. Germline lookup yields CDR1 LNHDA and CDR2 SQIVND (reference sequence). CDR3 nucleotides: TGTGCCAGTAGTATGAGGGGACAGGGGAGCAATCAGCCCCAGCATTTT. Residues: CASSMRGQGSNQPQHF.

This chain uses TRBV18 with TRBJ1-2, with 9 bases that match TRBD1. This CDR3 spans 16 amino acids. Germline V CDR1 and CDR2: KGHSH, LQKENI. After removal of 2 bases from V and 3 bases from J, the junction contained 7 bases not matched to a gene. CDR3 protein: CASSPTGTGYDYGYTF. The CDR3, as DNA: TGTGCCAGCTCACCAACCGGGACAGGGTATGACTATGGCTACACCTTC.

CDR3: CASSESWGTSGYNEQFF. The CDR3 DNA follows: TGTGCCAGCAGTGAATCGTGGGGGACTAGCGGGTACAATGAGCAGTTCTTC. The V gene is TRBV6-1, the J gene TRBJ2-1; TRBD2 matches 12 bases. V trimming: 2 bases; J trimming: 4 bases; junction bases outside the gene matches: 6. The germline CDR1 and CDR2 sequences are MNHNS and SASEGT. The CDR3 length is 17 residues.